The TCR beta chain under discussion was sequenced for a study of patients and donors after allogeneic stem cell transplantation (TCRdb year 2020). In this sample, this clonotype turned up a few times. This receptor's antigen is unknown. Qualities for individual bases were not recorded, and no much larger clone is one base off. Trimming removed 1 base from V and 14 bases from J, leaving 9 bases between the germline ends. The CDR3 contains 12 residues, cysteine and phenylalanine counted. Only CDR3 DNA is held: 36 bases, read in frame from base 1. Sequences SEHNR (CDR1) and FQNEAQ (CDR2) are obtained from the germline V gene (reference sequence). Library generation was performed with RT-PCR. Sequencing was carried out with a NextSeq 550. TCRdb trimmed the raw reads at Q25, called clones with MiXCR and kept productive beta chains. Each CDR3 protein gets just one entry, which takes the most common genes and DNA from the rows behind it. The sample records about 210,000 distinct CDR3 sequences, over 30% of which are singletons. The ten largest clones represent around 10% of the sample.

Recombination connected TRBV7-9 to TRBJ1-6; no D gene can be assigned with confidence. Sequences were obtained from blood, either unsorted or a sorted T cell fraction (not recorded which). The TCR comes from a human donor who was either an allogeneic HSCT recipient or a stem cell or donor lymphocyte infusion donor (not recorded which). It is not recorded whose cells these are; they may come from a transplant donor. The DNA sequence is TGTGCCAGCAGCTTAGAGGGTGTGGCCCTCCACTTT. Translation gives CASSLEGVALHF.